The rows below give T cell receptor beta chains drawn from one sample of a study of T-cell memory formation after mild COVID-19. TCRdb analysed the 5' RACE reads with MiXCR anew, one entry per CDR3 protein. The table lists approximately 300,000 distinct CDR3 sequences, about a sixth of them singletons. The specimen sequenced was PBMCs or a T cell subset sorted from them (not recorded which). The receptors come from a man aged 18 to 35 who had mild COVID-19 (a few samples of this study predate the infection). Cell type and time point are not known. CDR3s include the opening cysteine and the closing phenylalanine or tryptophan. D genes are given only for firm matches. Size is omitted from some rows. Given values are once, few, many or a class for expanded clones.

CDR3 protein: CASRYRDYGYTF; CDR3 DNA: TGTGCCAGCCGGTACAGGGACTATGGCTACACCTTC; J gene: TRBJ1-2; D gene: -; V gene: TRBV2; clone size: -
CDR3 protein: CATSNGASEAFF; CDR3 DNA: TGTGCCACCAGTAATGGAGCGTCTGAAGCTTTCTTT; J gene: TRBJ1-1; D gene: -; V gene: TRBV24-1; clone size: few
CDR3 protein: CATSVRNEQFF; CDR3 DNA: TGTGCCACCAGTGTTCGCAATGAGCAGTTCTTC; J gene: TRBJ2-1; D gene: -; V gene: TRBV24-1; clone size: -
CDR3 protein: CASSIGGPSTEAFF; CDR3 DNA: TGTGCCAGCAGCATCGGGGGACCCTCTACTGAAGCTTTCTTT; J gene: TRBJ1-1; D gene: -; V gene: TRBV7-2; clone size: -
CDR3 protein: CASRFGLAGGPGGEQFF; CDR3 DNA: TGTGCCAGCAGGTTTGGCCTAGCGGGGGGGCCAGGAGGAGAGCAGTTCTTC; J gene: TRBJ2-1; D gene: TRBD2; V gene: TRBV7-9; clone size: -
CDR3 protein: CSAQRQFPYNEQFF; CDR3 DNA: TGCAGTGCGCAACGACAATTCCCCTACAATGAGCAGTTCTTC; J gene: TRBJ2-1; D gene: -; V gene: TRBV20-1; clone size: few
CDR3 protein: CASSYSIREQYF; CDR3 DNA: TGTGCCAGCAGTTACTCAATCCGCGAGCAGTACTTC; J gene: TRBJ2-7; D gene: -; V gene: TRBV6-2/TRBV6-3; clone size: -
CDR3 protein: CASSPTGSRRYTF; CDR3 DNA: TGTGCCAGCAGCCCGACAGGGAGCCGTCGCTACACCTTC; J gene: TRBJ1-2; D gene: TRBD1; V gene: TRBV7-9; clone size: -
CDR3 protein: CSARKAGSLNTEAFF; CDR3 DNA: TGCAGTGCTCGCAAGGCCGGGTCACTGAACACTGAAGCTTTCTTT; J gene: TRBJ1-1; D gene: -; V gene: TRBV20-1; clone size: -
CDR3 protein: CASSVSTGSGANVLTF; CDR3 DNA: TGCGCCAGCAGCGTATCCACAGGATCTGGGGCCAACGTCCTGACTTTC; J gene: TRBJ2-6; D gene: -; V gene: TRBV5-1; clone size: -
CDR3 protein: CASSTQGGSGTEAFF; CDR3 DNA: TGTGCCAGCAGTACACAAGGGGGGTCGGGCACTGAAGCTTTCTTT; J gene: TRBJ1-1; D gene: -; V gene: TRBV7-2; clone size: -
CDR3 protein: CASSQGVNQETQYF; CDR3 DNA: TGTGCCAGCAGCCAAGGAGTTAACCAAGAGACCCAGTACTTC; J gene: TRBJ2-5; D gene: -; V gene: TRBV4-2; clone size: -
CDR3 protein: CASSSTGDRADTQYF; CDR3 DNA: TGCGCCAGCAGCTCGACAGGGGACAGAGCAGATACGCAGTATTTT; J gene: TRBJ2-3; D gene: TRBD1; V gene: TRBV5-1; clone size: few
CDR3 protein: CSAREGVDTEAFF; CDR3 DNA: TGCAGTGCTAGAGAAGGTGTGGACACTGAAGCTTTCTTT; J gene: TRBJ1-1; D gene: -; V gene: TRBV20-1; clone size: few
CDR3 protein: CASSYSGVDQPQHF; CDR3 DNA: TGTGCCAGCAGTTACTCAGGGGTAGATCAGCCCCAGCATTTT; J gene: TRBJ1-5; D gene: -; V gene: TRBV6-5; clone size: few
CDR3 protein: CASSQDRAVLSPLHF; CDR3 DNA: TGCGCCAGCAGCCAAGACCGGGCCGTCCTCTCACCCCTCCACTTT; J gene: TRBJ1-6; D gene: -; V gene: TRBV4-1; clone size: -
CDR3 protein: CASSSYSGSTDTQYF; CDR3 DNA: TGTGCCAGCAGTTCATATAGCGGGAGCACAGATACGCAGTATTTT; J gene: TRBJ2-3; D gene: TRBD2; V gene: TRBV27; clone size: few
CDR3 protein: CASSPSGAGTDTQYF; CDR3 DNA: TGTGCCAGCTCACCATCGGGGGCAGGCACAGATACGCAGTATTTT; J gene: TRBJ2-3; D gene: -; V gene: TRBV18; clone size: -
CDR3 protein: CASSPLGAKPSYEQYF; CDR3 DNA: TGTGCCAGCTCACCACTTGGGGCTAAACCTTCGTACGAGCAGTACTTC; J gene: TRBJ2-7; D gene: -; V gene: TRBV18; clone size: -
CDR3 protein: CASSSWSGGYTF; CDR3 DNA: TGTGCCAGCAGCTCATGGTCGGGTGGCTACACCTTC; J gene: TRBJ1-2; D gene: -; V gene: TRBV11-2; clone size: few
CDR3 protein: CASSPRFYEQYF; CDR3 DNA: TGTGCCAGCAGTCCTAGATTCTACGAGCAGTACTTC; J gene: TRBJ2-7; D gene: -; V gene: TRBV6-2/TRBV6-3; clone size: -
CDR3 protein: CASSQDGESSGNTIYF; CDR3 DNA: TGCGCCAGCAGCCAAGATGGGGAATCCTCTGGAAACACCATATATTTT; J gene: TRBJ1-3; D gene: -; V gene: TRBV4-3; clone size: many
CDR3 protein: CSAMGQGPLRSYTF; CDR3 DNA: TGCAGTGCTATGGGACAGGGACCACTCAGGAGCTACACCTTC; J gene: TRBJ1-2; D gene: TRBD1; V gene: TRBV20-1; clone size: few